This T cell receptor (beta chain) emerged from a study of blood T cell repertoires in COVID-19. Study-wide background: COVID-19 samples collected from the United States, Italy and Spain covered acute and convalescent phases. From T cells, B-cell-depleted T cells, or PBMCs came the material, which was cDNA or gDNA.

Germline values: CDR1 SNHLY, CDR2 FYNNEI. The ends were cut back, 5 bases at V and 7 bases at J, with 15 bases in the middle. The CDR3 contains 14 residues. In the source study's methods: Reference gene primer amplification gave estimated nucleated cell counts. Some clones are missing from TCRdb's copy, which holds only in-frame ones; the method was immunoSEQ multiplex PCR. D and trimming were read from the DNA, whereas the V and J calls and clone size are those reported in that table. There are a few hundred thousand clones in the sample; around 86% occur only once, and 1% lies in the top ten. This chain links TRBV2 with TRBJ1-5; no reliable D call. The receptor's source is a man aged 50-59 years with active or convalescent COVID-19. Source material: peripheral blood. The CDR3 loop reads CASSPEGPEQPQHF. The CDR3, as DNA: TGTGCCAGCAGTCCCGAAGGTCCGGAGCAGCCCCAGCATTTT.